This T cell receptor beta chain stems from a study of T cells in Graves' hyperthyroidism and ophthalmopathy. Study background: Peripheral blood was acquired at first diagnosis, ahead of any therapy whatsoever. Points from the study as a whole: A model using 13 V-J features told ophthalmopathy apart from stable hyperthyroidism.

The CDR3 regions of TCR beta were amplified from RNA transcripts. Using the HTBI primer set, a first-round RT-PCR was run on the TCR CDR3. TCRdb reanalysed the multiplex PCR reads using MiXCR and keeps one entry per CDR3 protein. The profile shows more than 500,000 distinct CDR3 sequences, roughly 15% of them singletons. This clonotype was observed a few times. Its cognate antigen is unknown. Patients showing uncontrolled infection, other autoimmune disease, pregnancy or lactation were ineligible. Clinical symptoms, serum thyroxine, TRAb, thyroid ultrasound and orbital computed tomography established diagnosis. Sequencing was performed on blood. The source of this sequence is a woman in her thirties or forties with Graves' ophthalmopathy.

The DNA of the CDR3 is TGTGCCAGTTCCTGGGGCTCCTCTGGGGCCAACGTCCTGACTTTC. This gives the protein CASSWGSSGANVLTF. The rearrangement links TRBV19 to TRBJ2-6, with D perhaps matching TRBD1 (5 bases). Germline V gene sequence: CDR1 LNHDA, CDR2 SQIVND (reference sequence). Trimming removed 8 bases from V and 0 bases from J, with 11 bases in between. The CDR3 length is 15 residues.